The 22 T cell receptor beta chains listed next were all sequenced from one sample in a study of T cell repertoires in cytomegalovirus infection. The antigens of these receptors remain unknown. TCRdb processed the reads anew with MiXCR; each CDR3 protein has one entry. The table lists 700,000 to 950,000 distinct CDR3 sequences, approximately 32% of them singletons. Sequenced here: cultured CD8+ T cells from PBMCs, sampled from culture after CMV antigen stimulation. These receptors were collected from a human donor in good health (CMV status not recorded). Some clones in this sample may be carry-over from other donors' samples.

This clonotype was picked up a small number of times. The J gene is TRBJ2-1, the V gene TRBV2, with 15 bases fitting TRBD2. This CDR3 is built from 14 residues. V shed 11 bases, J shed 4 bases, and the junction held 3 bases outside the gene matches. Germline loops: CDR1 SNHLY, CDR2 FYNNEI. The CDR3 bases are TGTGCCGGCGGACTAGCGGGGGGGTACAATGAGCAGTTCTTC. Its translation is CAGGLAGGYNEQFF.

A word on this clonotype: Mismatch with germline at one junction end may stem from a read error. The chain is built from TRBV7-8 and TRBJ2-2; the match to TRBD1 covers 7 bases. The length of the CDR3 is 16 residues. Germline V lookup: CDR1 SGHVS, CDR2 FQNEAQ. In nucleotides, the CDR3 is TGTGCCAGCAGCCTCAGACAGGGTGCGAACGCCGGGGAGCTGTTTTTT. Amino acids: CASSLRQGANAGELFF.

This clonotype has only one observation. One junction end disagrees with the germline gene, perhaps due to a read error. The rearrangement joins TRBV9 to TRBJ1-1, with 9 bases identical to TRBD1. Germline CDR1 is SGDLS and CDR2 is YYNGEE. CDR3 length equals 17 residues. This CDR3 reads CASSVGSTGGLNTEAYF. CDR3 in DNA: TGTGCCAGCAGCGTAGGCTCAACAGGGGGCTTAAACACTGAAGCTTACTTT.

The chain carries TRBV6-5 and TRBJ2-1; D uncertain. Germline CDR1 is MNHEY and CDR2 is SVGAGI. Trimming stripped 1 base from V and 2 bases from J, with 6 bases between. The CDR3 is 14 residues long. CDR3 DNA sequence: TGTGCCAGCAGTTACTTGGTAGCCTACAATGAGCAGTTCTTC. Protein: CASSYLVAYNEQFF.

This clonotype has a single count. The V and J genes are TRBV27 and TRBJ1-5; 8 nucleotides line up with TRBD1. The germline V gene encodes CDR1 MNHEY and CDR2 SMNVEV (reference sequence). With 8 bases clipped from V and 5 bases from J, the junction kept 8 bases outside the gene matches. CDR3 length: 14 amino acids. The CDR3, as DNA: TGTGCCAGCTCGGACAGGGACTTACATCAGCCCCAGCATTTT. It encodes CASSDRDLHQPQHF.

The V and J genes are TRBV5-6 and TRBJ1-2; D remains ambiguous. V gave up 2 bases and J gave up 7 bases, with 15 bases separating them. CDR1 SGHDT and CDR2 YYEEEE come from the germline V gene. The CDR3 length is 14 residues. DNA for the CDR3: TGTGCCAGCAGCTTTCGAAGGAAGGGCCGTGGCTACACCTTC. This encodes CASSFRRKGRGYTF.

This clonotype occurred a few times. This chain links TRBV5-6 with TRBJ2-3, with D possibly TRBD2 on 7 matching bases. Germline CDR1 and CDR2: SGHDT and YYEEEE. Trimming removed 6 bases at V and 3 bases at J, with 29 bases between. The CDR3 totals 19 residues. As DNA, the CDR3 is TGTGCCAGCACTAGGGGCGGGGGCCACCCCCTCCGGGGGACAGATACGCAGTATTTT. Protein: CASTRGGGHPLRGTDTQYF.

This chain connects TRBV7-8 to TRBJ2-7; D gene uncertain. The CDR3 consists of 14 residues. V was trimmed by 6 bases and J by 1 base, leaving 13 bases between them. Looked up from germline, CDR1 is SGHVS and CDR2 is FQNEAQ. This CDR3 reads CASSGEAGSYEQYF. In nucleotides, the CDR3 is TGTGCCAGCAGTGGCGAAGCTGGTTCCTACGAGCAGTACTTC. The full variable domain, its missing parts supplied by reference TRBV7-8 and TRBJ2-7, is GAGVSQSPRYKVAKRGQDVALRCDPISGHVSLFWYQQALGQGPEFLTYFQNEAQLDKSGLPSDRFFAERPEGSVSTLKIQRTQQEDSAVYLCASSGEAGSYEQYFGPGTRLTVT.

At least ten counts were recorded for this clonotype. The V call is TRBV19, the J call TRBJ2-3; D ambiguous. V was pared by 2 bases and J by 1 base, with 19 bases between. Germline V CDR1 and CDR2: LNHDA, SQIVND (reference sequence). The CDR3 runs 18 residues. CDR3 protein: CASSISGTGATGTDTQYF. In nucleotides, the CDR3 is TGTGCCAGTAGTATATCTGGAACGGGCGCCACTGGCACAGATACGCAGTATTTT.

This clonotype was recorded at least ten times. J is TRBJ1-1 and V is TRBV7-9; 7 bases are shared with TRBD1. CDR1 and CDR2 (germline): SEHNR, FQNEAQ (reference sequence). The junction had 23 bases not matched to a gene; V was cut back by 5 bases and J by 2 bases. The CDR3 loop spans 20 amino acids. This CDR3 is CASSIPGQSHRIVLNTEAFF. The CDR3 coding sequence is TGTGCCAGCAGCATCCCGGGACAGTCTCATAGGATAGTCCTTAACACTGAAGCTTTCTTT.

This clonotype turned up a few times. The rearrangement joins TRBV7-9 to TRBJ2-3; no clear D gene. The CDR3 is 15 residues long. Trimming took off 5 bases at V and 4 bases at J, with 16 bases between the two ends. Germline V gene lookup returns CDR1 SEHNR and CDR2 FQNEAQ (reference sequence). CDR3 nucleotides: TGTGCCAGCAGCCCTCTCTGGGGTGGCCCAGATACGCAGTATTTT. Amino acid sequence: CASSPLWGGPDTQYF.

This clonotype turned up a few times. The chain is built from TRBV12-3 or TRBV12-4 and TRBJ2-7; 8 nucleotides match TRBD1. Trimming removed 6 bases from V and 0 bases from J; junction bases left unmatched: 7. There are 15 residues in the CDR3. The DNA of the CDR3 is TGTGCCAGCAGCCACACCGGGACAGGCTCCTACGAGCAGTACTTC. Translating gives CASSHTGTGSYEQYF.

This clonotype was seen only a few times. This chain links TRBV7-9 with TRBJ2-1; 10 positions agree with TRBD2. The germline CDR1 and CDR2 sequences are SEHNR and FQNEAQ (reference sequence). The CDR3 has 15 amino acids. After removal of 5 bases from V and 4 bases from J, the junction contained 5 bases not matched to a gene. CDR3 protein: CASSQAGGNYNEQFF. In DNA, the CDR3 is TGTGCCAGCAGCCAAGCGGGGGGGAATTACAATGAGCAGTTCTTC. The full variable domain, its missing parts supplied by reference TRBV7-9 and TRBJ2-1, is DTGVSQNPRHKITKRGQNVTFRCDPISEHNRLYWYRQTLGQGPEFLTYFQNEAQLEKSRLLSDRFSAERPKGSFSTLEIQRTEQGDSAMYLCASSQAGGNYNEQFFGPGTRLTVL.

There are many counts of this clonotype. The CDR3 sequence: CASSRTSGGDNEQFF. The CDR3 DNA follows: TGTGCCAGCAGCCGGACTAGCGGGGGGGACAATGAGCAGTTCTTC. The chain links TRBV12-3 or TRBV12-4 to TRBJ2-1; TRBD2 matches 15 bases. The junction had 2 bases not matched to a gene; V was cut back by 6 bases and J by 5 bases. The CDR3 runs to 15 residues.

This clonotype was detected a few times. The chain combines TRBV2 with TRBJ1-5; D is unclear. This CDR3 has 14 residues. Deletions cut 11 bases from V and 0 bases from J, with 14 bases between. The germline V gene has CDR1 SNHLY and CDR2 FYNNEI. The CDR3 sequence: CASRAGNSNQPQHF. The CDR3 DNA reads TGTGCCTCCCGGGCGGGAAATAGCAATCAGCCCCAGCATTTT.

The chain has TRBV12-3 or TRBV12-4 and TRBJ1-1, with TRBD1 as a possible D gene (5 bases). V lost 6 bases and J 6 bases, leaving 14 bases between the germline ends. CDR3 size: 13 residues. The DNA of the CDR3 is TGTGCCAGCAGCCCAGGACAAACCGCTGAAGCTTTCTTT. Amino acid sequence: CASSPGQTAEAFF.

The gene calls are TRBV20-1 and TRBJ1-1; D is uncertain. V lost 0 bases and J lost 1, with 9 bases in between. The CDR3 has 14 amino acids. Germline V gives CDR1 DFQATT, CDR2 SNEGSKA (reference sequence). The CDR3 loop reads CSARDLLGNTEAFF. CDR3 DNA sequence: TGCAGTGCTAGAGATCTTTTGGGGAACACTGAAGCTTTCTTT.

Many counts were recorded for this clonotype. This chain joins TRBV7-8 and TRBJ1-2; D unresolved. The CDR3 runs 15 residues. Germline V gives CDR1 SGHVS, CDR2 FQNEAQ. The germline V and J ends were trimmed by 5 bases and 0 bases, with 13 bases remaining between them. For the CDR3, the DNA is TGTGCCAGCAGCCGATCGCCTGGCCCTAACTATGGCTACACCTTC. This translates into CASSRSPGPNYGYTF.

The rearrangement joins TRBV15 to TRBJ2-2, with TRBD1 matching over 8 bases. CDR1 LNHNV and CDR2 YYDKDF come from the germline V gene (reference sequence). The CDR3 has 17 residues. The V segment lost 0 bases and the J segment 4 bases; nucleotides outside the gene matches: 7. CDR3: CATSRDKGQGGTGELFF. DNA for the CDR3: TGTGCCACCAGCAGAGATAAAGGACAGGGCGGCACCGGGGAGCTGTTTTTT.

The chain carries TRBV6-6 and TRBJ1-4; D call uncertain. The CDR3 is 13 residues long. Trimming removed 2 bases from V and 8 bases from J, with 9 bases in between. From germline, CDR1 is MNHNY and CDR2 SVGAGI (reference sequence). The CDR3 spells CASSYEGREKLFF. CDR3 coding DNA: TGTGCCAGCAGTTACGAAGGGCGCGAAAAACTGTTTTTT.

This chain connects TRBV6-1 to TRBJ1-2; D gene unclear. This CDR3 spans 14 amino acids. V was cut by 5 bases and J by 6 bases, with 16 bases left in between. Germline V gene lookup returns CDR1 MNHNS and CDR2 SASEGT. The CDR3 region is CASSSRAPRDGYTF. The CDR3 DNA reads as TGTGCCAGCAGTTCACGGGCTCCACGTGATGGCTACACCTTC.

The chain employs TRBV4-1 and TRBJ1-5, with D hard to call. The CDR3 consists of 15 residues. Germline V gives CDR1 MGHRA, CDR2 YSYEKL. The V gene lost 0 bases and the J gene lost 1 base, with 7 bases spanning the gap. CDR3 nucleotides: TGCGCCAGCAGCCAAGAGGGCGGCAGCAATCAGCCCCAGCATTTT. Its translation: CASSQEGGSNQPQHF.